This T cell receptor (beta chain) was recovered during a study of blood T cells in healthy people across ages (dated by TCRdb to between 2014 and 2017). About the investigation overall: In model experiments, roughly one uniquely barcoded TCR beta cDNA molecule per two T cells was captured by template switching. To avoid experimental bias, donors of different ages were spread randomly across the sequencing lanes. To track age-related changes in TCR beta repertoire diversity, the study relied on deep sequencing normalized with unique cDNA molecular identifiers. Two additional independent replicas of 1 million unique cDNA reads from the same blood draw were analyzed for two donors (one aged 18 to 30 and one aged 80 or older). Four age groups were formed from the donors: young (average roughly 15 years), middle-aged (more than 35), aged (approximately 60) and long-lived (about 75).

As for this clonotype: Its recognized antigen is unknown. The sample holds no much larger clone one base away, and base qualities are not on file.

Reading from cysteine to phenylalanine, the CDR3 counts 15 amino acids. Only the CDR3 DNA is retained, 45 bases long and in frame from the first base. As encoded in the germline V gene (reference sequence), CDR1 is SEHNR while CDR2 is FQNEAQ. Cut back by 5 bases and 2 bases, the V and J ends lie 14 bases apart. Systemically healthy Caucasian individuals from Russia, 39 in total and aged about 6 to 95 years, were included as donors. Ten milliliters of peripheral blood were drawn from each donor into EDTA-treated Vacutainer tubes. Ficoll-Paque density-gradient centrifugation was used to isolate PBMCs, with at least 6 million per sample. Trizol reagent was used to extract total RNA from the PBMCs, yielding at least 5.5 micrograms per sample. The percentages of naive CD45RAhigh/CD27high T cells were determined by flow cytometry on a PBMC aliquot from every donor. Receptor amplification or capture employed 5' RACE. For sequencing, an Illumina HiSeq 2500 was employed. A second PCR of roughly 7 to 11 cycles was performed with a sample-barcoded 5' primer and a J-beta primer mix. A unique molecular identifier was introduced onto each TCR beta cDNA molecule by a template-switch 5' adaptor carrying 12 random nucleotides. Each sample yielded at least 3 million CDR3-containing paired-end reads. First-strand cDNA was synthesized from all RNA with the Mint cDNA synthesis kit, primed by a TRBC-specific oligonucleotide. Following uracil-DNA glycosylase treatment, a first 18-cycle PCR with universal primers M1SS and BC2_uni_R was performed on all cDNA. The study's processing was this. For normalization, 1 million high-quality reads, each with a distinct molecular identifier, were randomly selected from each sample. Instead of being binned into consensus sequences, reads with shared molecular identifiers were discarded. MiTCR, with a Q25 quality threshold and the strictest error-elimination algorithm, was used for CDR3 identification, clonotype clustering and error correction. A nonparametric unseen species model using Euler transformation provided a lower-bound estimate of total TCR beta diversity. In-frame beta chains were kept once TCRdb had trimmed the public reads at Q25 with fastp and called clones with MiXCR. Identical CDR3 proteins give one entry, which carries the most common genes and DNA. The V and J calls follow TCRdb's processing rather than the paper's. The sample table shows approximately 400,000 distinct CDR3 sequences, and roughly half are seen once. The ten top clones hold 51% of the sample.

What the work shows at the level of the full study, not this receptor alone: Observed TCR beta diversity per million T cells fell roughly linearly with age, and a significant reduction was already apparent by age approximately 40. Because profiling used bulk unsorted PBMCs, naive and antigen-experienced compartments could not be compared conclusively. Because donor CMV infection status was unknown, age-related changes in expanded clonotypes were potentially confounded. Compared with the aged group, more naive CD4+ T cells, fewer expanded clones and increased TCR diversity were shown by the long-lived group, suggesting age selection. A strong correlation was found between observed TCR beta diversity and the percentage of naive T cells measured by flow cytometry. Estimates of total diversity from one million sequenced T cells were regarded as lower bounds and underestimates.

Rearrangement joined TRBV7-9 to TRBJ2-3, with TRBD2 as a weak D call on 5 bases. The material sequenced was blood. This TCR derives from a man in his sixties in good health. The CDR3 reads as follows: CASSEKRRLTDTQYF. The base sequence is TGTGCCAGCAGCGAGAAGCGGAGACTCACAGATACGCAGTATTTT.